The 24 T cell receptor beta chains in this list originate from one sample, sequenced in a study of blood T cell repertoires in COVID-19. TCRdb keeps only in-frame clones here, not all; method: immunoSEQ multiplex PCR. The sample has fewer than 350,000 clones, approximately 84% seen once. Sequencing was performed on peripheral blood. All receptors derive from a woman between 25 and 40 years old who had recovered from COVID-19.

In DNA, the CDR3 is TGTGCCAGCAGTCAACAGCTGAACACTGAAGCTTTCTTT. It translates to CASSQQLNTEAFF. This sequence joins TRBV6-4 and TRBJ1-1; no definite D call. Trimming pared 5 bases from V and 0 bases from J, leaving 7 bases between. CDR3 size: 13 residues. Germline-derived CDR1 and CDR2 are MRHNA and SNTAGT.

This clone occurred once. J is TRBJ2-1 and V is TRBV4-3, with D possibly being TRBD1 (6 bases). Trimming took off 1 base at V and 8 bases at J, with 21 bases between the two ends. The CDR3 length is 17 residues. In germline, CDR1 is LGHNA, CDR2 YSLEER. CDR3 residues: CASSQGDRDRSMDEQFF. The CDR3 DNA is TGCGCCAGCAGCCAAGGGGACCGAGACAGGAGTATGGATGAGCAGTTCTTC.

This chain joins TRBV7-3 and TRBJ2-6; no reliable D call. The CDR3 extends over 17 amino acids. Looked up from germline, CDR1 is SGHTA and CDR2 is FQGTGA. Trimming shortened V by 1 base and J by 1 base, and 11 bases separated the two germline ends. The chain's CDR3 is CASSLSSLMSGANVLTF. The CDR3 DNA reads TGTGCCAGCAGCTTAAGTAGCTTAATGTCTGGGGCCAACGTCCTGACTTTC.

The V gene is TRBV18, the J gene TRBJ1-2; 9 bases agree with TRBD1. Germline V gene sequence: CDR1 KGHSH, CDR2 LQKENI. CDR3 length equals 16 residues. Losses at the gene ends were 5 bases for V and 4 bases for J; bases not matched to a gene: 11. CDR3: CASSNPLTGGLYGYTF. In DNA form, the CDR3 reads TGTGCCAGCTCAAATCCCCTCACAGGGGGCCTCTATGGCTACACCTTC.

V is TRBV27 and J is TRBJ2-1, with a possible D match to TRBD2 (6 bases). V shed 6 bases and J shed 8 bases, with 17 bases lying between them. There are 14 residues in the CDR3. CDR1 is MNHEY, CDR2 SMNVEV, per germline (reference sequence). For the CDR3, the DNA is TGTGCCAGCAGCTCGGGACTCCGACGGCATGAGCAGTTCTTC. It encodes CASSSGLRRHEQFF.

V and J are TRBV28 and TRBJ2-5, with no clear D. V was clipped by 5 bases and J by 1 base, with 8 bases between them. Germline V lookup: CDR1 MDHEN, CDR2 SYDVKM. The CDR3 runs 13 residues. In nucleotides, the CDR3 is TGTGCCAGCAGTAGTACTGGCCAAGAGACCCAGTACTTC. It specifies CASSSTGQETQYF.

V gene TRBV19 combines with J gene TRBJ2-7, with D perhaps matching TRBD1 (6 bases). Per the germline V gene, CDR1 is LNHDA and CDR2 is SQIVND (reference sequence). The CDR3 consists of 14 residues. V lost 6 bases to trimming and J lost 4 bases, with 16 bases between them. CDR3 in amino acids: CASRYRDTSYEQYF. CDR3 in DNA: TGTGCCAGTAGATACCGGGACACCTCTTACGAGCAGTACTTC.

The chain uses TRBV7-9 and TRBJ2-6, with TRBD1 matching 10 bases. CDR1 is SEHNR, CDR2 FQNEAQ, per germline (reference sequence). V lost 5 bases and J lost 2; bases outside the gene matches: 3. CDR3 length equals 16 residues. CDR3 amino acids: CASSQGQGPGANVLTF. The CDR3 nucleotides read TGTGCCAGCAGCCAGGGACAGGGGCCTGGGGCCAACGTCCTGACTTTC.

This rearrangement joins TRBV21-1 to TRBJ2-5; TRBD1 is the table's D call, not checked against the DNA. TRBV21-1 is listed as a pseudogene. This CDR3 region has 15 residues. This chain's CDR3 is CASSSSGGLRETQYF. As DNA, the CDR3 is TGTGCCAGCAGCTCATCAGGGGGCCTTCGGGAGACCCAGTACTTC.

The chain couples TRBV4-3 to TRBJ1-2; D remains ambiguous. V shed 0 bases and J shed 6 bases, with 17 bases lying between them. The germline V gene encodes CDR1 LGHNA and CDR2 YSLEER. This CDR3 region has 16 residues. The CDR3 DNA reads as TGCGCCAGCAGCCAAGATGTGACCCCCCCGAGGGATGGCTACACCTTC. Its translation: CASSQDVTPPRDGYTF.

The chain joins TRBV20-1 to TRBJ2-7; 8 bases are a match to TRBD1. CDR1 DFQATT and CDR2 SNEGSKA come from the germline V gene (reference sequence). V was pared by 5 bases and J by 5 bases, with 2 bases of the junction left unmatched. CDR3 length equals 11 residues. CDR3 loop: CSAATGDEQYF. The CDR3 region has the DNA TGCAGTGCTGCGACAGGGGACGAGCAGTACTTC.

A note on this clone: This sample also contains other DNA sequences that code for the same CDR3. The V call is TRBV5-5, the J call TRBJ2-5; possibly TRBD2 for D (6 bases). Germline V gene data show CDR1 as SGHKS and CDR2 as YYEKEE (reference sequence). The CDR3 consists of 13 residues. V shed 6 bases and J shed 3 bases, with 12 bases lying between them. CDR3 DNA: TGTGCCAGCACCCTGGGAGGCGAAGAGACCCAGTACTTC. Protein: CASTLGGEETQYF.

This sequence joins TRBV25-1 and TRBJ2-2; 12 nucleotides match TRBD2. The CDR3 loop spans 14 amino acids. Trimming removed 6 bases from V and 7 bases from J; junction bases left unmatched: 3. The germline V gene encodes CDR1 MGHDK and CDR2 SYGVNS. The chain's CDR3 is CASSKLAGGGELFF. The CDR3 nucleotides read TGTGCCAGCAGCAAACTAGCGGGAGGCGGGGAGCTGTTTTTT.

V gene TRBV5-6 combines with J gene TRBJ2-1, with 11 nucleotides matching TRBD2. The CDR3 sequence is 15 residues long. Trimming cost V 6 bases and J 8 bases; bases outside gene matches: 10. In germline, CDR1 is SGHDT, CDR2 YYEEEE. The DNA of the CDR3 is TGTGCCAGCAACCCGATAGCGGGGGGGCTCTATGAGCAGTTCTTC. Its protein product is CASNPIAGGLYEQFF.

CDR3: CRLAGTYEQYF. CDR3 DNA: TGCAGGTTAGCCGGTACCTACGAGCAGTACTTC. The rearrangement links TRBV20-1 to TRBJ2-7; no clear D gene. CDR1 and CDR2 (germline): DFQATT, SNEGSKA (reference sequence). The CDR3 contains 11 residues.

This chain connects TRBV10-3 to TRBJ2-7; no reliable D call. There are 13 residues in the CDR3. Trimming cost V 3 bases and J 2 bases, with 8 bases left between them. Per the germline V gene, CDR1 is ENHRY and CDR2 is SYGVKD. The DNA for the CDR3 is TGTGCCATCAGTGATTATCCTACCTACGAGCAGTACTTC. This codes for CAISDYPTYEQYF.

This sequence joins TRBV28 and TRBJ2-1, with D perhaps TRBD1 (5 bases). The CDR3 has 14 amino acids. Germline CDR1 reads MDHEN; CDR2 reads SYDVKM. V lost 3 bases to trimming and J lost 7 bases, with 13 bases between them. Here the CDR3 reads CASSFRGPKNEQFF. CDR3 DNA: TGTGCCAGCAGTTTTAGGGGTCCGAAGAATGAGCAGTTCTTC.

CDR3 sequence: CASSLALGNQGNEQFF. The DNA of the CDR3 is TGTGCCAGCAGCTTAGCGCTAGGAAACCAGGGCAATGAGCAGTTCTTC. The chain links TRBV7-9 to TRBJ2-1; D may be TRBD1 (5 bases). Trimming took 0 bases from V and 6 from J, leaving 15 bases between them. Germline V lookup: CDR1 SEHNR, CDR2 FQNEAQ (reference sequence). The CDR3 consists of 16 residues. The complete variable domain, with remaining parts taken from reference TRBV7-9 and TRBJ2-1, reads DTGVSQNPRHKITKRGQNVTFRCDPISEHNRLYWYRQTLGQGPEFLTYFQNEAQLEKSRLLSDRFSAERPKGSFSTLEIQRTEQGDSAMYLCASSLALGNQGNEQFFGPGTRLTVL.

The chain uses TRBV18 and TRBJ1-6; D is undetermined. The germline gives CDR1 KGHSH, CDR2 LQKENI. The CDR3 is 13 residues long. Between the trimmed V and J ends, which lost 6 bases and 10 bases, there was a span of 13 bases. The CDR3 region has the DNA TGTGCCAGCTCCCTACTTGAGGAATCACCCCTCCACTTT. Translation: CASSLLEESPLHF. The full variable domain, completed using reference TRBV18 and TRBJ1-6, is NAGVMQNPRHLVRRRGQEARLRCSPMKGHSHVYWYRQLPEEGLKFMVYLQKENIIDESGMPKERFSAEFPKEGPSILRIQQVVRGDSAAYFCASSLLEESPLHFGNGTRLTVT.

This clone was found once. The chain joins TRBV3-1 (or the pseudogene TRBV3-2) to TRBJ1-1; 8 positions agree with TRBD1. Per the germline V gene, CDR1 is LGHDT and CDR2 is YNNKEL (reference sequence). The CDR3 totals 17 residues. V was clipped by 4 bases and J by 10 bases; unmatched bases: 20. CDR3 amino acids: CASSLSHTSTGARTAFF. DNA for the CDR3: TGTGCCAGCAGCCTCTCCCATACTTCGACAGGGGCTCGGACAGCTTTCTTT.

The chain combines TRBV11-2 with TRBJ2-7; 7 bases map to TRBD1. V was clipped by 1 base and J by 3 bases; unmatched bases: 3. The CDR3 loop spans 14 amino acids. From germline, CDR1 is SGHAT and CDR2 FQNNGV. The CDR3: CASSLGQGDYEQYF. CDR3 bases: TGTGCCAGCAGCTTAGGACAGGGTGACTACGAGCAGTACTTC.

This clone occurred once. V gene TRBV4-2 combines with J gene TRBJ2-1; 7 bases are shared with TRBD1. Germline loops: CDR1 LGHNA, CDR2 YNFKEQ. There are 16 residues in the CDR3. V shed 0 bases, J shed 1 base, and the junction held 3 bases outside the gene matches. CDR3 sequence: CASSQEGQSSYNEQFF. CDR3 coding DNA: TGTGCCAGCAGCCAAGAGGGACAGTCATCCTACAATGAGCAGTTCTTC.

The chain uses TRBV5-8 and TRBJ2-5; 8 bases line up with TRBD1. Trimming removed 0 bases from V and 5 bases from J; junction bases left unmatched: 6. The CDR3 totals 15 residues. Germline lookup yields CDR1 SGHTS and CDR2 YDEGEE. The CDR3 DNA reads as TGTGCCAGCAGCTTGGGCTTACAGGGGGATGAGACCCAGTACTTC. It is translated as CASSLGLQGDETQYF.

V usage is TRBV5-4 and J usage is TRBJ1-6, with D hard to call. Germline CDR1 SGHNT, CDR2 YYREEE (reference sequence). This CDR3 has 16 amino acids. V was clipped by 4 bases and J by 6 bases, with 17 bases between them. The CDR3 region is CASSTAQTRGNSPLHF. The CDR3 coding sequence is TGTGCCAGCAGCACGGCCCAGACGCGGGGTAATTCACCCCTCCACTTT.